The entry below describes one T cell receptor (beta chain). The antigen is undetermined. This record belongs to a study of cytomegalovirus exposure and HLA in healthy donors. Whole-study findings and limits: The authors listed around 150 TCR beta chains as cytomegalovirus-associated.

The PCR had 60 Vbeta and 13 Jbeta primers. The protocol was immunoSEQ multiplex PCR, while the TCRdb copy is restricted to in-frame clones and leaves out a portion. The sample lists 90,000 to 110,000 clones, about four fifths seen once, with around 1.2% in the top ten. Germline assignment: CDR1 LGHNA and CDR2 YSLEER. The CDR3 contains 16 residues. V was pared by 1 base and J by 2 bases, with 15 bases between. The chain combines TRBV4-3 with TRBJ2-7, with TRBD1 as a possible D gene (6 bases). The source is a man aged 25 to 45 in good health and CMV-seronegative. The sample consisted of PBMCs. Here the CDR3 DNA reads TGCGCCAGCAGCCAAGTTAAGAACAGGGAACCCTACGAGCAGTACTTC. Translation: CASSQVKNREPYEQYF.